The rows below give T cell receptor beta chains drawn from one sample of a study of blood T cells in healthy people across ages. TCRdb re-called the 5' RACE reads with MiXCR, one entry per CDR3 protein. The repertoire holds over a million distinct CDR3 sequences, with 20% to 25% as singletons. These data were also filed under a second study, of T cells of mothers and their children.

Material: blood. These receptors originate from a girl aged 2-15 years in good health. CDR3s include the opening cysteine and the closing phenylalanine or tryptophan. Each record gives: clone size, D gene, J gene, V gene, CDR3 DNA, CDR3 protein. The D gene is left open where the match is weak. Part of the rows lack a size; the others show once, few, many or a class for expanded clones.

clone_size: .
d_call: TRBD1
j_call: TRBJ2-1
v_call: TRBV29-1
cdr3_nt: TGCAGCGTTGACGTAGGACAGGGTTCCCATGAGCAGTTCTTC
cdr3_aa: CSVDVGQGSHEQFF

clone_size: .
d_call: TRBD1
j_call: TRBJ1-2
v_call: TRBV5-1
cdr3_nt: TGCGCCAGCACCTCAAGAGGGGGCGCTGACTATGGCTACACCTTC
cdr3_aa: CASTSRGGADYGYTF

clone_size: .
d_call: .
j_call: TRBJ2-5
v_call: TRBV7-9
cdr3_nt: TGTGCCAGCAGCTTCTCCGGGGCCTCCGACAAGGAGACCCAGTACTTC
cdr3_aa: CASSFSGASDKETQYF

clone_size: few
d_call: .
j_call: TRBJ1-1
v_call: TRBV29-1
cdr3_nt: TGCAGCGTTGAAGGACCGGATGAAGCTTTCTTT
cdr3_aa: CSVEGPDEAFF

clone_size: few
d_call: .
j_call: TRBJ1-5
v_call: TRBV12-3/TRBV12-4
cdr3_nt: TGTGCCAGCAGTTGGAGTCCGTATAGCAATCAGCCCCAGCATTTT
cdr3_aa: CASSWSPYSNQPQHF

clone_size: .
d_call: .
j_call: TRBJ2-1
v_call: TRBV29-1
cdr3_nt: TGCAGCGTTACCCTCAAGGGGGTTCTTTCCTACAATGAGCAGTTCTTC
cdr3_aa: CSVTLKGVLSYNEQFF

clone_size: .
d_call: .
j_call: TRBJ1-1
v_call: TRBV7-9
cdr3_nt: TGTGCCAGCAGCCCAGGCCCGGTACGGCTGGGTGACACTGAAGCTTTCTTT
cdr3_aa: CASSPGPVRLGDTEAFF

clone_size: few
d_call: .
j_call: TRBJ1-1
v_call: TRBV7-3
cdr3_nt: TGTGCCAGCAGCGCAAACAGGGAACTAGAAGCTTTCTTT
cdr3_aa: CASSANRELEAFF

clone_size: .
d_call: .
j_call: TRBJ1-1
v_call: TRBV4-3
cdr3_nt: TGCGCCAGCAGTCCTAGCTCCAACACTGAAGCTTTCTTT
cdr3_aa: CASSPSSNTEAFF

clone_size: .
d_call: TRBD1
j_call: TRBJ2-7
v_call: TRBV29-1
cdr3_nt: TGCAGCGTTGCAAGGACAGGGACCTACGAGCAGTACTTC
cdr3_aa: CSVARTGTYEQYF

clone_size: few
d_call: .
j_call: TRBJ2-3
v_call: TRBV12-3/TRBV12-4
cdr3_nt: TGTGCCAGCAGTTCCGGGGAGGGGGTTAAGTATTTT
cdr3_aa: CASSSGEGVKYF

clone_size: few
d_call: TRBD1
j_call: TRBJ2-1
v_call: TRBV12-3/TRBV12-4
cdr3_nt: TGTGCCAGCAGTGCCGACAGGGGCGGCCCTAATGAGCAGTTCTTC
cdr3_aa: CASSADRGGPNEQFF

clone_size: few
d_call: .
j_call: TRBJ2-3
v_call: TRBV29-1
cdr3_nt: TGCAGCGTTATCGGAGGTCCAGGAGATACGCAGTATTTT
cdr3_aa: CSVIGGPGDTQYF

clone_size: .
d_call: .
j_call: TRBJ2-3
v_call: TRBV20-1
cdr3_nt: TGCAGTGCTAGAGAACAGGCAGATACGCAGTATTTT
cdr3_aa: CSAREQADTQYF

clone_size: .
d_call: .
j_call: TRBJ2-3
v_call: TRBV12-3/TRBV12-4
cdr3_nt: TGTGCCAGCAGTTTAAGAGGATCATTGACCCCAGATACGCAGTATTTT
cdr3_aa: CASSLRGSLTPDTQYF

clone_size: .
d_call: .
j_call: TRBJ2-3
v_call: TRBV7-3
cdr3_nt: TGTGCCAGCAGCCCAAAGGGTCTAGCAGGAGATACGCAGTATTTT
cdr3_aa: CASSPKGLAGDTQYF

clone_size: once
d_call: TRBD2
j_call: TRBJ2-5
v_call: TRBV11-2
cdr3_nt: TGTGCCAGCAGCTTCAGACTAGCGGCTTACCAAGAGACCCAGTACTTC
cdr3_aa: CASSFRLAAYQETQYF

clone_size: .
d_call: .
j_call: TRBJ1-1
v_call: TRBV12-3/TRBV12-4
cdr3_nt: TGTGCCAGCAGTTTAGCGCGCCGGAGGAAGGATGTGGACACTGAAGCTTTCTTT
cdr3_aa: CASSLARRRKDVDTEAFF

clone_size: few
d_call: .
j_call: TRBJ2-7
v_call: TRBV20-1
cdr3_nt: TGCAGTGCTAGGGTTCAGGGTTCCTACGAGCAGTACTTC
cdr3_aa: CSARVQGSYEQYF

clone_size: .
d_call: .
j_call: TRBJ1-2
v_call: TRBV27
cdr3_nt: TGTGCCAGCATGAAAGGGATGTGTGGCTACACCTTC
cdr3_aa: CASMKGMCGYTF

clone_size: .
d_call: .
j_call: TRBJ1-1
v_call: TRBV7-9
cdr3_nt: TGTGCCAGCAGACGGACAGCGAACACTGAAGCTTTCTTT
cdr3_aa: CASRRTANTEAFF

clone_size: .
d_call: .
j_call: TRBJ2-3
v_call: TRBV4-3
cdr3_nt: TGCGCCAGCAGCCAAGGCCACGGCTCCACAGATACGCAGTATTTT
cdr3_aa: CASSQGHGSTDTQYF

clone_size: few
d_call: TRBD1
j_call: TRBJ2-7
v_call: TRBV29-1
cdr3_nt: TGCAGCGTTGGAGGGACAGACTCCTACGAGCAGTACTTC
cdr3_aa: CSVGGTDSYEQYF

clone_size: .
d_call: .
j_call: TRBJ1-3
v_call: TRBV25-1
cdr3_nt: TGTGCCAGCAGTGAGATACAGGGAACTGGAAACACCATATATTTT
cdr3_aa: CASSEIQGTGNTIYF

clone_size: .
d_call: .
j_call: TRBJ2-2
v_call: TRBV29-1
cdr3_nt: TGCAGCGTTGCCCCAGAGTGGAACGGGGAGCTGTTTTTT
cdr3_aa: CSVAPEWNGELFF

clone_size: .
d_call: TRBD2
j_call: TRBJ2-7
v_call: TRBV4-2
cdr3_nt: TGTGCCAGCAGCCAAGATCCGGCTAGCGGGGAGTACGAGCAGTACTTC
cdr3_aa: CASSQDPASGEYEQYF

clone_size: .
d_call: .
j_call: TRBJ2-4
v_call: TRBV21-1
cdr3_nt: TGTGCCAGCAGCAAAGCGGATGACGGGGACAGGGGAGCCCCCCCAGCCAAAAACATTCAGTACTTC
cdr3_aa: CASSKADDGDRGAPPAKNIQYF

clone_size: few
d_call: TRBD2
j_call: TRBJ2-7
v_call: TRBV27
cdr3_nt: TGTGCCGCAGCCCCGGGGGGTGGCTACGAGCAGTACTTC
cdr3_aa: CAAAPGGGYEQYF

clone_size: few
d_call: .
j_call: TRBJ2-1
v_call: TRBV11-1
cdr3_nt: TGTGCCAGCGGCCTCGAGTTCTACAATGAGCAGTTCTTC
cdr3_aa: CASGLEFYNEQFF

clone_size: .
d_call: TRBD1
j_call: TRBJ2-5
v_call: TRBV27
cdr3_nt: TGTGCCAGCAGACCACCGGGACAGGGATCGGCCCAGTACTTC
cdr3_aa: CASRPPGQGSAQYF

clone_size: few
d_call: .
j_call: TRBJ2-1
v_call: TRBV7-3
cdr3_nt: TGTGCCAGCAGCTCGGGCCTCAACTATGAGCAGTTCTTC
cdr3_aa: CASSSGLNYEQFF

clone_size: few
d_call: .
j_call: TRBJ2-3
v_call: TRBV20-1
cdr3_nt: TGCAGTGCTAGAGACGGCGGGAAAGATACGCAGTATTTT
cdr3_aa: CSARDGGKDTQYF

clone_size: few
d_call: TRBD1
j_call: TRBJ2-2
v_call: TRBV29-1
cdr3_nt: TGCAGCGTTGAAAAGGGTAGGGGGCAGTCCGGGGAGCTGTTTTTT
cdr3_aa: CSVEKGRGQSGELFF

clone_size: .
d_call: .
j_call: TRBJ2-7
v_call: TRBV7-6
cdr3_nt: TGTGCCAGCAGCCCAAATTTTGCAGGGTTCTACGAGCAGTACTTC
cdr3_aa: CASSPNFAGFYEQYF

clone_size: .
d_call: .
j_call: TRBJ2-3
v_call: TRBV11-2
cdr3_nt: TGTGCCAGCAGCTCACATGAAGAAGATACGCAGTATTTT
cdr3_aa: CASSSHEEDTQYF

clone_size: .
d_call: TRBD2
j_call: TRBJ2-1
v_call: TRBV29-1
cdr3_nt: TGCAGCGTAGCGCGGGGACTAGCGGATAATGAGCAGTTCTTC
cdr3_aa: CSVARGLADNEQFF

clone_size: .
d_call: TRBD1
j_call: TRBJ2-2
v_call: TRBV6-5
cdr3_nt: TGTGCCAGCAGCTTCGGACAGGGATTGGCCGGGGAGCTGTTTTTT
cdr3_aa: CASSFGQGLAGELFF

clone_size: .
d_call: TRBD2
j_call: TRBJ2-3
v_call: TRBV2
cdr3_nt: TGTGCCAGCAGTGAAGATCTAGCGGGGTACACAGATACGCAGTATTTT
cdr3_aa: CASSEDLAGYTDTQYF

clone_size: few
d_call: .
j_call: TRBJ2-5
v_call: TRBV15
cdr3_nt: TGTGCCACCAGCAGCCCTGAGATGTGGACCCAGTACTTC
cdr3_aa: CATSSPEMWTQYF

clone_size: few
d_call: .
j_call: TRBJ2-1
v_call: TRBV29-1
cdr3_nt: TGCAGCGTTGAAGTCAGCGGATCGGATGAGCAGTTCTTC
cdr3_aa: CSVEVSGSDEQFF

clone_size: .
d_call: TRBD2
j_call: TRBJ2-7
v_call: TRBV5-1
cdr3_nt: TGCGCCAGCAGCCTGGGAGGGACTAGGGGGTACGAGCAGTACTTC
cdr3_aa: CASSLGGTRGYEQYF

clone_size: many
d_call: .
j_call: TRBJ2-5
v_call: TRBV7-6
cdr3_nt: TGTGCCAGCAGTTTAACCTCATTACGAGAGCAGTACTTC
cdr3_aa: CASSLTSLREQYF

clone_size: few
d_call: TRBD2
j_call: TRBJ2-5
v_call: TRBV5-1
cdr3_nt: TGCGCCAGCAGTCTCCAGCGGGGAGCCCAAGAGACCCAGTACTTC
cdr3_aa: CASSLQRGAQETQYF

clone_size: .
d_call: TRBD1
j_call: TRBJ1-2
v_call: TRBV5-1
cdr3_nt: TGCGCCAGCAGCTCCACTCCCACACAGGGGGCCTATGGCTACACCTTC
cdr3_aa: CASSSTPTQGAYGYTF

clone_size: few
d_call: .
j_call: TRBJ1-1
v_call: TRBV25-1
cdr3_nt: TGTGCCAGCAGTACGACAGGATTAATGAACACTGAAGCTTTCTTT
cdr3_aa: CASSTTGLMNTEAFF

clone_size: few
d_call: TRBD1
j_call: TRBJ2-7
v_call: TRBV12-3/TRBV12-4
cdr3_nt: TGTGCCAGCAGTTTCCCGACAGGGTCGGGCGAGCAGTACTTC
cdr3_aa: CASSFPTGSGEQYF

clone_size: .
d_call: .
j_call: TRBJ1-3
v_call: TRBV4-1
cdr3_nt: TGCGCCAGCAGCCCCAACCTGTCCTCTGGAAACACCATATATTTT
cdr3_aa: CASSPNLSSGNTIYF